These 18 T cell receptor beta chains originate from one sample sequenced in a study of tumor-infiltrating lymphocytes in primary liver carcinoma. The input was about 490 ng total RNA; TCR beta cDNA was made from it with a constant-region primer. Slightly modified ARM-PCR with three nested multiplex PCR rounds yielded TCR beta libraries. In the first two PCR rounds, TRBV1-TRBV30 forward primers were paired with a C-beta reverse primer, and each round lasted about 9 cycles. TCRdb re-analysed the multiplex PCR reads in MiXCR, keeping a single row per CDR3 protein. The table includes approximately 190,000 distinct CDR3 sequences, 70% to 90% detected once. Bulk tissue was left unsorted, and RNA and DNA were co-extracted from 20-30 mg of it. Sequencing was done on a sample of tumor tissue from primary liver carcinoma. The source of these receptors is a man in his forties with primary liver carcinoma and hepatitis B virus infection.

About this clonotype: One end of the junction varies from germline; a read error may be responsible. This sequence joins TRBV6-6 and TRBJ2-5; possibly TRBD2 for D (5 bases). Germline CDR1 and CDR2: MNHNY and SVGAGI (reference sequence). The CDR3 is made up of 15 amino acids. DNA for the CDR3: TGTACCAGCAGTTACTTGGGTGGAGGAGAAGAGACCCAGTACTTC. It encodes CTSSYLGGGEETQYF.

There are a few counts of this clonotype. V gene TRBV9 combines with J gene TRBJ2-1, with D possibly being TRBD1 (6 bases). Germline V gene sequence: CDR1 SGDLS, CDR2 YYNGEE. The CDR3 totals 16 residues. Trimming stripped 0 bases from V and 3 bases from J, with 13 bases between. The CDR3, as DNA: TGTGCCAGCAGCGTAGGCGAAGACAGGTTCTACAATGAGCAGTTCTTC. Translation gives CASSVGEDRFYNEQFF.

A note on this clonotype: One end of the junction is discordant with germline, which a read error may explain. The chain uses TRBV11-2 and TRBJ2-3, with 11 bases lining up with TRBD2. Germline lookup yields CDR1 SGHAT and CDR2 FQNNGV. This CDR3 has 15 amino acids. Here the CDR3 DNA reads TGTGCCAATAGAGGGACTAGCGGAGACACAGATATGCAGTATTTT. Encoded protein: CANRGTSGDTDMQYF.

Points on this clonotype: At one boundary the junction diverges from the germline segment, which might be a read error. The CDR3 DNA reads as TGTGCCAGCAGCTCTCTAGCGGGAGGGCCCAGTGAGCAGTTCTTC. As protein: CASSSLAGGPSEQFF. The chain links TRBV5-1 to TRBJ2-1, with 12 bases that match TRBD2. This CDR3 region has 15 residues. Per the germline V gene, CDR1 is SGHRS and CDR2 is YFSETQ.

The count of this clonotype is one. One base away lies a much larger clone, so this may be a sequencing read error. The chain joins TRBV14 to TRBJ2-5; no firm D call. This CDR3 is 15 amino acids long. CDR1 and CDR2 (germline): SGHDN, FVKESK. The CDR3 region is CTSSQDLGYQETQYF. CDR3 DNA: TGTACCAGCAGCCAAGATCTGGGTTATCAAGAGACCCAGTACTTC.

For this clonotype: At one end the junction does not follow the germline gene, possibly because of a read error. The rearrangement links TRBV12-3 or TRBV12-4 to TRBJ2-3; D is undetermined. The CDR3 spans 16 residues. The CDR3 DNA reads TGTGCCAGCAGTTTAGACAGAAAGGGAAACACAGATACACAGTATTTT. Residues: CASSLDRKGNTDTQYF.

In the case of this clonotype: The germline gene is not matched at one end of the junction; a read error may be the cause. The V gene is TRBV28, the J gene TRBJ2-7; tentatively, D is TRBD1 or TRBD2 (5 bases each). This CDR3 spans 15 amino acids. Germline CDR1 and CDR2: MDHEN and SYDVKM. CDR3 sequence reads: CDSSLAWDQAYEQYF. The CDR3 DNA follows: TGTGACAGCAGTTTGGCCTGGGACCAAGCCTACGAGCAGTATTTC.

This chain joins TRBV7-8 and TRBJ1-2; TRBD1 matches at 8 bases. This CDR3 is built from 14 residues. V lost 9 bases, J lost 4 bases, and 10 bases stayed unmatched. Germline V CDR1 and CDR2: SGHVS, FQNEAQ. The CDR3 nucleotides read TGTGCCAGGCGGCGCCCGGGACAGGCCTATGGCTACACCTTC. Translated: CARRRPGQAYGYTF.

This clonotype came up a few times. The rearrangement joins TRBV18 to TRBJ2-7; the match to TRBD1 covers 8 bases. Trimming took 4 bases from V and 2 from J; bases not matched to a gene: 1. Germline CDR1 and CDR2: KGHSH and LQKENI. This CDR3 contains 13 residues. CDR3 sequence reads: CASSQGQAYEQYF. The CDR3 coding sequence is TGTGCCAGCTCACAGGGACAGGCCTACGAGCAGTACTTC.

The chain recombines TRBV4-3 with TRBJ2-3, with TRBD2 identical over 14 bases. V shed 0 bases and J 9 bases; nucleotides not matched to a gene: 17. The germline CDR1 and CDR2 sequences are LGHNA and YSLEER. CDR3 length: 20 residues. CDR3 in amino acids: CASSQDLPSGTSGRAETQYF. The CDR3 DNA reads as TGCGCCAGCAGCCAAGATCTTCCCTCAGGGACTAGCGGGAGAGCTGAAACGCAGTATTTT.

This chain joins TRBV11-2 and TRBJ2-1, with D perhaps matching TRBD1 (5 bases). This CDR3 is 15 amino acids long. V was shortened by 3 bases and J by 9 bases, with 18 bases between the two germline ends. CDR1 is SGHAT, CDR2 FQNNGV, per germline. CDR3 DNA sequence: TGTGCCAGCAGCTTTAACAGGCCACTCGACAGTGAGCAGTTCTTC. Protein: CASSFNRPLDSEQFF.

CDR3 DNA sequence: TGCGCCAGCAGCTTAAACGGAGGTTTGGCCGACATTCAGTACTTC. It codes for CASSLNGGLADIQYF. The rearrangement joins TRBV5-1 to TRBJ2-4; possible D gene TRBD2, 5 bases. Germline CDR1 and CDR2: SGHRS and YFSETQ. Trimming cost V 2 bases and J 8 bases, with 17 bases left between them. The CDR3 is 15 amino acids.

In regard to this clonotype: Germline and junction disagree at one end, which may indicate a read error. The chain is built from TRBV7-8 and TRBJ2-7, with no clear D. Per the germline V gene, CDR1 is SGHVS and CDR2 is FQNEAQ. This CDR3 comprises 11 residues. CDR3 amino acids: CASCLDVEQYF. CDR3 coding DNA: TGTGCCAGCTGCTTAGACGTCGAGCAGTACTTC.

The chain links TRBV29-1 to TRBJ1-3; D is uncertain. V was shortened by 1 base and J by 12 bases, with 19 bases between the two germline ends. The CDR3 is made up of 14 amino acids. Looked up from germline, CDR1 is SQVTM and CDR2 is ANQGSEA. The chain's CDR3 is CSVEAPSEGNIIYF. The CDR3 region has the DNA TGCAGCGTTGAAGCCCCCTCGGAAGGAAATATCATATATTTT.

For this clonotype: The junction shows a germline mismatch at one end, possibly a read error. The chain joins TRBV9 to TRBJ1-2, with D possibly TRBD1 on 5 matching bases. Germline V gene sequence: CDR1 SGDLS, CDR2 YYNGEE. The CDR3 runs 13 residues. The CDR3 region has the DNA TGTGCCAGCAGCGTAGGAGGGGATGATGGCTATACCTTC. Residues: CASSVGGDDGYTF.

Of note for this clonotype: One junction end disagrees with the germline gene, perhaps due to a read error. CDR3 amino acids: CASSELQGLDNTDTQYF. The CDR3, as DNA: TGCGCCAGCAGTGAGTTACAGGGACTAGATAACACAGATACACAGTATTTT. The rearrangement uses TRBV10-2 and TRBJ2-3; 8 nucleotides line up with TRBD2. The CDR3 sequence is 17 residues long. Germline V lookup: CDR1 WSHSY, CDR2 SAAADI.

In the case of this clonotype: One end of the junction is discordant with germline, which a read error may explain. The V gene is TRBV6-5, the J gene TRBJ2-6; the D gene is possibly TRBD1 (5 bases). Germline V gene lookup returns CDR1 MNHEY and CDR2 SVGAGI. The CDR3 consists of 14 residues. The CDR3: CASSYSTGANILTF. In DNA form, the CDR3 reads TGTGCCAGCAGTTACTCCACTGGGGCCAACATCCTGACTTTC.

With respect to this clonotype: Since a much larger clone is just one base distant, this may be a read error. The rearrangement uses TRBV5-1 and TRBJ2-2; tentatively, D is TRBD2 (5 bases). Germline CDR1 and CDR2: SGHRS and YFSETQ. The CDR3 contains 13 residues. The CDR3 region has the DNA TGCGCCAGCAGAGAGGGAAACACCGGGGAGCTGTATTTT. This translates into CASREGNTGELYF.